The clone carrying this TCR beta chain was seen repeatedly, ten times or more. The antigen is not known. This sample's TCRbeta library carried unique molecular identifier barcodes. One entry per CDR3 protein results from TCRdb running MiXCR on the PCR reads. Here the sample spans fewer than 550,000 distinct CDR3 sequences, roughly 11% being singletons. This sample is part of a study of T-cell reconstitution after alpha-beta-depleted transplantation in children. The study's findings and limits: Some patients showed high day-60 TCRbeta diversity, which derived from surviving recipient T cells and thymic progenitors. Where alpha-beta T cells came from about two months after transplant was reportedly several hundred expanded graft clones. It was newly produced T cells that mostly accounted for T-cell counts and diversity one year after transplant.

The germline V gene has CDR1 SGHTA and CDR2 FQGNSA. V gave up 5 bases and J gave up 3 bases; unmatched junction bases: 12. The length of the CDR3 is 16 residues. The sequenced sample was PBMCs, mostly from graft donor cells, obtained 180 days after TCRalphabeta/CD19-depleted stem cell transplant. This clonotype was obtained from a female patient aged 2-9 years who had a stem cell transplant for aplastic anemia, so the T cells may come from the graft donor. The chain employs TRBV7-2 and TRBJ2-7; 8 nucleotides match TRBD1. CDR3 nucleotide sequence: TGTGCCAGCAGCCCACGGACCGGGACAGGCCACTACGAGCAGTACTTC. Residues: CASSPRTGTGHYEQYF.